A selection of T cell receptor beta chains follows, all from one sample in a study of graft-versus-host responses after intestinal transplantation. The assay was immunoSEQ multiplex PCR, and TCRdb's table has in-frame clones only and misses some. The table lists 60,000 to 90,000 clones, about nine tenths of them singletons, with 1.3% in the top ten. These receptors' antigens are unknown. Source: unstimulated CD8+ T cells sorted from spleen or lymph node cells, taken before intestinal transplant. The receptors derive from a human donor who received an intestinal transplant. Each CDR3 is given with its conserved first and last residue. A D gene is named only where the DNA matches it firmly. Expanded clones get a size class; other rows say once, few or many, or leave the size out.

cdr3_nt | cdr3_aa | v_call | d_call | clone_size | j_call | cdr3_length
TGTGCCAGCAGCCAAGATCCCGGTTTATCGGCAGCGACCGCAACCGGGGAGCTGTTTTTT | CASSQDPGLSAATATGELFF | TRBV4-2 | NA | NA | TRBJ2-2 | 20
TGCGCCAGCAGCCAATCGCGGGGGGACGAGCAGTACTTC | CASSQSRGDEQYF | TRBV4-1 | TRBD2 | NA | TRBJ2-7 | 13
TGTGCCAGCAGCTGGGGACAACCTGTTGGAAACACCATATATTTT | CASSWGQPVGNTIYF | TRBV5-6 | NA | NA | TRBJ1-3 | 15
TGTGCCAGCAGTGAAGGGGTTGCGGGGGGGAACACCGGGGAGCTGTTTTTT | CASSEGVAGGNTGELFF | TRBV6-1 | TRBD2 | NA | TRBJ2-2 | 17
TGCGCCAGCAGCACAAGCGGACGGTCCTACGAGCAGTACTTC | CASSTSGRSYEQYF | TRBV4-1 | NA | NA | TRBJ2-7 | 14
TGCGCCAGCAGCCAAGGGGGCGTGAGAAATGGCTACACCTTC | CASSQGGVRNGYTF | TRBV4-1 | NA | NA | TRBJ1-2 | 14
TGTGCCAGCAGTACTACAGGGATTGAAGCTTTCTTT | CASSTTGIEAFF | TRBV27 | NA | NA | TRBJ1-1 | 12
TGTGCCAGCAGCTTAAACGCCCACCTAGAACCCACAGATACGCAGTATTTT | CASSLNAHLEPTDTQYF | TRBV11-2 | NA | NA | TRBJ2-3 | 17
TGTGCTAGTGGCCCGGTAGCTTTCAATGAGCAGTTCTTC | CASGPVAFNEQFF | TRBV12-5 | NA | NA | TRBJ2-1 | 13
TGTGCCAGCAGTTTATGGGACAGCTCCGAGCAGTACTTC | CASSLWDSSEQYF | TRBV27 | TRBD1 | NA | TRBJ2-7 | 13
TGTGCCAGCAGTTTGGAGTGGAACACCGGGGAGCTGTTTTTT | CASSLEWNTGELFF | TRBV27 | NA | NA | TRBJ2-2 | 14
TGTGCCAGCAGCTTCGGGACAGAACCCTACGAGCAGTACTTC | CASSFGTEPYEQYF | TRBV11-2 | TRBD1 | NA | TRBJ2-7 | 14
TGTGCCAGCAGCCCCGACTACGCCCTCGGGGAGCTGTTTTTT | CASSPDYALGELFF | TRBV7-2 | NA | NA | TRBJ2-2 | 14
TGTGCCAGTATGGACAGTAACACTGAAGCTTTCTTT | CASMDSNTEAFF | TRBV19 | NA | NA | TRBJ1-1 | 12
TGTGCCAGCAGCGGGATGGGAGGAAACACTGAAGCTTTCTTT | CASSGMGGNTEAFF | TRBV9 | NA | NA | TRBJ1-1 | 14
TGTGCCAGCAGCCAAGGGGGACAGAGTTACGAGCAGTACTTC | CASSQGGQSYEQYF | TRBV4-2 | TRBD1 | NA | TRBJ2-7 | 14
TGTGCCAGCAGCTTAGAGGCGACTGGAGGGCCCCTCCACTTT | CASSLEATGGPLHF | TRBV7-9 | NA | NA | TRBJ1-6 | 14
TGTGCCAGCAGTTACTCCAGCACAGGAAACTATGGCTACACCTTC | CASSYSSTGNYGYTF | TRBV6-5 | NA | NA | TRBJ1-2 | 15
TGCGCCAGCAGCTTGGTGTCCGGGTCCAAAAACATTCAGTACTTC | CASSLVSGSKNIQYF | TRBV5-1 | NA | NA | TRBJ2-4 | 15
TGTGCCAGCAGCGAGACTTCAGGGGGCACTGAAGCTTTCTTT | CASSETSGGTEAFF | TRBV9 | TRBD1 | NA | TRBJ1-1 | 14
TGTGCCAGCAGCTTCAGACAGATTAATTCACCCCTCCACTTT | CASSFRQINSPLHF | TRBV11-2 | NA | NA | TRBJ1-6 | 14
TGTGCCAGCAGCCGCTTTGAGGGGCAGTACTTC | CASSRFEGQYF | TRBV7-9 | NA | NA | TRBJ2-7 | 11
TGTGCCAGTAGTAACCCCCTAGGGGGATACCGCACAGATACGCAGTATTTT | CASSNPLGGYRTDTQYF | TRBV19 | NA | NA | TRBJ2-3 | 17
TGTGCCAGCAGGTCCGGCGGTGGAGGGAGTCCTGAAGCTTTCTTT | CASRSGGGGSPEAFF | TRBV5-6 | NA | NA | TRBJ1-1 | 15
TGTGCCAGCAGTCAAGGGGCGCTCGATGGGACCCAGTACTTC | CASSQGALDGTQYF | TRBV6-5 | NA | NA | TRBJ2-5 | 14
TGTGCCAGCAGCTCATCCGGGACACCGAACACTGAAGCTTTCTTT | CASSSSGTPNTEAFF | TRBV7-8 | NA | once | TRBJ1-1 | 15
TGTGCCAGCAGCGGAGTCGAGCGGGGGGCAGGGACCCAGTACTTC | CASSGVERGAGTQYF | TRBV6-5 | TRBD2 | NA | TRBJ2-5 | 15
TGTGCTTCTACGGGAGGGGACACTGAAGCTTTCTTT | CASTGGDTEAFF | TRBV2 | NA | NA | TRBJ1-1 | 12
TGCGCCAGCAGCCAAGAGGAGACTAGCGGGGGGCTCTACAATGAGCAGTTCTTC | CASSQEETSGGLYNEQFF | TRBV4-1 | TRBD2 | NA | TRBJ2-1 | 18
TGTGCCAGCAACTGGACTAGCGGGGGCGTTTACGAGCAGTACTTC | CASNWTSGGVYEQYF | TRBV7-2 | TRBD2 | NA | TRBJ2-7 | 15
TGTGCCAGCAGCGAGAACCCTAGGGGTAGCTTAGGCGGCTACACCTTC | CASSENPRGSLGGYTF | TRBV7-2 | NA | NA | TRBJ1-2 | 16
TGTGCCAGCAGGGCTTTCAATCAGCCCCAGCATTTT | CASRAFNQPQHF | TRBV27 | NA | few | TRBJ1-5 | 12
TGTGCCAGCAGCTTTTGGGCCCCCACGGATACGCAGTATTTT | CASSFWAPTDTQYF | TRBV5-6 | NA | NA | TRBJ2-3 | 14
TGTGCCAGCAGTTACGAGGGCGTGGACGAGCAGTACTTC | CASSYEGVDEQYF | TRBV6-5 | NA | NA | TRBJ2-7 | 13
TGTGCCAGCAGCTTGGGGGCCACTGAAGCTTTCTTT | CASSLGATEAFF | TRBV5-6 | NA | NA | TRBJ1-1 | 12
TGCGCCAGCAGCGAAAACAGGGTCGGACAGCCCCAGCATTTT | CASSENRVGQPQHF | TRBV10-1 | NA | NA | TRBJ1-5 | 14
TGTGCCAGCAGCTTGGACAGCCATGGCTACACCTTC | CASSLDSHGYTF | TRBV5-8 | NA | NA | TRBJ1-2 | 12
TGCGCCAGCAGCCAAGATCAGGCAGGGAACACTGAAGCTTTCTTT | CASSQDQAGNTEAFF | TRBV4-1 | NA | NA | TRBJ1-1 | 15
TGTGCCAGCAGCGCGAGGGAGCAGTACTTC | CASSAREQYF | TRBV2 | NA | NA | TRBJ2-7 | 10
TGTGCCAGCTCACCACCAGAGGCGCACTACGAGCAGTACTTC | CASSPPEAHYEQYF | TRBV18 | NA | NA | TRBJ2-7 | 14
TGCGCCAGCAGCTCAACTAACTATGGCTACACCTTC | CASSSTNYGYTF | TRBV5-1 | NA | NA | TRBJ1-2 | 12
TGTGCCAGTAGTATACGATGGGACAGGAACACTGAAGCTTTCTTT | CASSIRWDRNTEAFF | TRBV19 | TRBD1 | NA | TRBJ1-1 | 15
TGCGCCAGCAGCCTCCTGATGAGCTCTGGAAACACCATATATTTT | CASSLLMSSGNTIYF | TRBV4-1 | NA | NA | TRBJ1-3 | 15
TGCGCCAGCAGTGAGTCGACTAGCCCGACCGCTAATGAGCAGTTCTTC | CASSESTSPTANEQFF | TRBV10-2 | TRBD2 | NA | TRBJ2-1 | 16
TGTGCCAGCAGCGCCTCAAAAGGGGGCAGCAATTATGGCTACACCTTC | CASSASKGGSNYGYTF | TRBV9 | TRBD1 | NA | TRBJ1-2 | 16
TGTGCCAGCAGCTCAGCGGGGGGAAGCACAGATACGCAGTATTTT | CASSSAGGSTDTQYF | TRBV5-6 | TRBD2 | many | TRBJ2-3 | 15
TGTGCCGGTATAAAGGGGTTCACTAATGAAAAACTGTTTTTT | CAGIKGFTNEKLFF | TRBV2 | NA | NA | TRBJ1-4 | 14
TGTGCCAGCAGTCAACAGGGGAACTATGGCTACACCTTC | CASSQQGNYGYTF | TRBV6-5 | TRBD1 | few | TRBJ1-2 | 13
TGTGCCATCAGTGAGTACGTGGAGGCCTACGAGCAGTACTTC | CAISEYVEAYEQYF | TRBV10-3 | NA | NA | TRBJ2-7 | 14
TGTGCCAGCAGTACGGGGACTATCAGCACAGATACGCAGTATTTT | CASSTGTISTDTQYF | TRBV4-2 | TRBD2 | NA | TRBJ2-3 | 15
TGTGCCAGCAGCCCTGTGTTCGAGGCCAACTATGGCTACACCTTC | CASSPVFEANYGYTF | TRBV6-5 | NA | NA | TRBJ1-2 | 15
TGTGCCAGCAGGTGGCAGGGGGGAGATACGCAGTATTTT | CASRWQGGDTQYF | TRBV14 | NA | NA | TRBJ2-3 | 13
TGCGCCAGCAGCCCCAGGGACACTGAAGCTTTCTTT | CASSPRDTEAFF | TRBV4-1 | NA | NA | TRBJ1-1 | 12
TGCGCCAGCAGCCAAGCCGGGACAGGGAGCACTGAAGCTTTCTTT | CASSQAGTGSTEAFF | TRBV4-1 | TRBD1 | NA | TRBJ1-1 | 15